The rows below give T cell receptor beta chains drawn from one sample of a study of T cell responses to AZD1222 COVID-19 vaccine. Method: immunoSEQ multiplex PCR; TCRdb's copy keeps in-frame clones and lacks some. The sample shows 95,000 to 150,000 clones, around 89% of them seen only once. The material was peripheral blood, obtained on day 0 of AZD1222 vaccination. These receptors came from an adult in good health. Each CDR3 is given with its conserved first and last residue. Fields, in order: CDR3 length, D gene, J gene, V gene, clone size, CDR3 protein, CDR3 DNA. The D gene is left open where the match is weak. Some rows mark clone size as missing; the rest say once, few, many or name a class of expanded clone.

13 | - | TRBJ1-1 | TRBV7-9 | - | CASIRGLNTEAFF | TGTGCCAGCATTAGGGGCCTGAACACTGAAGCTTTCTTT
16 | TRBD1 | TRBJ1-2 | TRBV7-9 | - | CASSLASRTGSHGYTF | TGTGCCAGCAGCTTAGCGTCCCGGACAGGGTCTCATGGCTACACCTTC
15 | - | TRBJ1-5 | TRBV9 | - | CASSVGPQGDQPQHF | TGTGCCAGCAGCGTAGGACCACAGGGTGATCAGCCCCAGCATTTT
17 | - | TRBJ1-5 | TRBV7-6 | few | CASSLESGGSGNQPQHF | TGTGCCAGCAGCTTAGAAAGTGGTGGGTCGGGCAATCAGCCCCAGCATTTT
12 | - | TRBJ1-5 | TRBV7-9 | once | CASSVGSQPQHF | TGTGCCAGCAGCGTGGGAAGTCAGCCCCAGCATTTT
13 | TRBD2 | TRBJ2-7 | TRBV20-1 | - | CSAGGGGFYEQYF | TGCAGTGCTGGTGGGGGGGGTTTCTACGAGCAGTACTTC
13 | - | TRBJ1-3 | TRBV20-1 | - | CSASHNEGNTIYF | TGCAGTGCTAGTCATAACGAAGGAAACACCATATATTTT
12 | - | TRBJ1-2 | TRBV6-2/TRBV6-3 | - | CASSYWGDGYTF | TGTGCCAGCAGTTATTGGGGGGATGGCTACACCTTC
13 | - | TRBJ1-1 | TRBV6-5 | few | CASSTQVNTEAFF | TGTGCCAGCAGTACACAGGTGAACACTGAAGCTTTCTTT
14 | TRBD1 | TRBJ2-7 | TRBV6-5 | - | CASRPTGGLWEQYF | TGTGCCAGCAGGCCGACAGGGGGCCTTTGGGAGCAGTACTTC
16 | TRBD1 | TRBJ2-2 | TRBV6-6 | - | CASRSTGTGGTGELFF | TGTGCCAGCAGGAGTACCGGGACAGGGGGGACCGGGGAGCTGTTTTTT
14 | - | TRBJ1-2 | TRBV28 | - | CASSSVGVNYGYTF | TGTGCCAGCAGTTCGGTTGGGGTTAACTATGGCTACACCTTC
15 | TRBD2 | TRBJ2-1 | TRBV5-1 | - | CASSVSSGGYNEQFF | TGCGCCAGCAGCGTGTCTAGCGGGGGGTACAATGAGCAGTTCTTC
13 | TRBD1 | TRBJ1-2 | TRBV19 | few | CASSRGTVYGYTF | TGTGCCAGTAGTCGGGGGACAGTGTATGGCTACACCTTC
14 | - | TRBJ1-1 | TRBV27 | - | CASRTRQQNTEAFF | TGTGCCAGCAGAACCCGACAACAGAACACTGAAGCTTTCTTT
13 | - | TRBJ2-7 | TRBV18 | - | CASSPFTDNEQYF | TGTGCCAGCTCACCATTTACAGATAACGAGCAGTACTTC
17 | TRBD1 | TRBJ2-6 | TRBV2 | once | CASSPGGPGSGANVLTF | TGTGCCAGCAGTCCAGGGGGCCCGGGCTCTGGGGCCAACGTCCTGACTTTC
12 | - | TRBJ2-7 | TRBV6-5 | - | CASSYSPYEQYF | TGTGCCAGCAGTTACAGTCCGTACGAGCAGTACTTC
12 | - | TRBJ1-2 | TRBV6-2/TRBV6-3 | - | CASSLVAGGYTF | TGTGCCAGCAGTTTGGTCGCTGGCGGCTACACCTTC
13 | - | TRBJ2-3 | TRBV28 | - | CASIRADTDTQYF | TGTGCCAGCATCCGGGCAGACACAGATACGCAGTATTTT
15 | - | TRBJ1-2 | TRBV6-6 | - | CASSSQGGINYGYTF | TGTGCCAGCAGCTCTCAGGGCGGTATTAACTATGGCTACACCTTC
13 | - | TRBJ1-1 | TRBV19 | - | CASSRTMNTEAFF | TGTGCCAGTAGTAGGACAATGAACACTGAAGCTTTCTTT
17 | - | TRBJ1-3 | TRBV3-1/TRBV3-2 | few | CASSQDPSRVPGNTIYF | TGTGCCAGCAGCCAAGATCCCAGCCGCGTACCTGGAAACACCATATATTTT
14 | TRBD1 | TRBJ1-5 | TRBV28 | - | CASSSGQGDQPQHF | TGTGCCAGCAGTTCGGGACAGGGGGATCAGCCCCAGCATTTT
13 | - | TRBJ1-2 | TRBV19 | - | CASSTSLWGGYTF | TGTGCCAGTAGTACTTCCTTGTGGGGTGGCTACACCTTC
18 | TRBD2 | TRBJ2-1 | TRBV5-1 | once | CASSGTSGGAVSYNEQFF | TGCGCCAGCAGCGGCACTAGCGGGGGAGCCGTCTCCTACAATGAGCAGTTCTTC
15 | - | TRBJ2-2 | TRBV11-2 | - | CASSLGTGYTGELFF | TGTGCCAGCAGCCTAGGTACGGGGTACACCGGGGAGCTGTTTTTT
18 | TRBD2 | TRBJ2-3 | TRBV7-2 | - | CASSLVGTSGGAAGTQYF | TGTGCCAGCAGCTTAGTGGGGACTAGCGGGGGAGCTGCGGGTACGCAGTATTTT
17 | TRBD1 | TRBJ2-7 | TRBV5-1 | - | CASSLSVPGTGNDEQYF | TGCGCCAGCAGCTTGAGTGTCCCAGGGACAGGGAACGACGAGCAGTACTTC
13 | - | TRBJ1-1 | TRBV28 | - | CASTFDGNTEAFF | TGTGCCAGCACTTTTGATGGGAACACTGAAGCTTTCTTT
15 | - | TRBJ1-2 | TRBV28 | - | CASSLGTGIDYGYTF | TGTGCCAGCAGTTTGGGCACAGGGATCGACTATGGCTACACCTTC